The entry below gives a single T cell receptor (beta chain) sequence along with its context. The data were obtained in a study of blood T cell repertoires in COVID-19. The table came from immunoSEQ multiplex PCR; TCRdb's copy has only in-frame clones and leaves some out. The top ten hold 8.5% to 10% of the sample, which has approximately 210,000 clones, approximately 81% seen once. Germline V gene data show CDR1 as SGHVS and CDR2 as FQNEAQ. This CDR3 region has 15 residues. The J segment lost 4 bases and the V segment lost 3 bases, leaving 4 bases of the junction unmatched. All enrollees were roughly 18 to 95 years old and from under 25 US areas. Cohorts were based on clinical histories the participants reported.

The receptor was derived from a woman in her forties or fifties with acute COVID-19. The chain employs TRBV7-8 and TRBJ1-1, with 11 bases that match TRBD1. Specimen: PBMCs or T cells enriched from blood (not recorded which). The CDR3 bases are TGTGCCAGCAGCTTCGGACAGGGGGCAAGCACTGAAGCTTTCTTT. Translating gives CASSFGQGASTEAFF.